Below, 7 T cell receptor beta chains from the same sample are listed, as sequenced in a study of blood T cell repertoires in COVID-19. The table came from immunoSEQ multiplex PCR; TCRdb's copy has only in-frame clones and leaves some out. The repertoire consists of hundreds of thousands of clones, with around 90% occurring once and the leading ten covering 2.5% to 3.5%. The sample was peripheral blood. Every receptor here comes from a woman aged 25 to 39 with COVID-19, enrolled during active disease.

The rearrangement joins TRBV3-1 (or the pseudogene TRBV3-2) to TRBJ2-3; 9 bases fit TRBD2. CDR1 and CDR2 from the germline V gene are LGHDT and YNNKEL (reference sequence). The CDR3 extends over 16 amino acids. V gave up 1 base and J gave up 1 base; unmatched junction bases: 3. The CDR3 region is CASSQATSGRTDTQYF. In nucleotides, the CDR3 is TGTGCCAGCAGCCAAGCGACTAGCGGACGCACAGATACGCAGTATTTT.

This chain uses TRBV24-1 with TRBJ1-5, with 7 bases fitting TRBD1. In germline, CDR1 is KGHDR, CDR2 SFDVKD. This CDR3 region has 17 residues. With 2 bases clipped from V and 6 bases from J, the junction kept 12 bases outside the gene matches. Here the CDR3 DNA reads TGTGCCACCAGTGATTGTAACATTAGGGGGCAGCGTCAGCCCCAGCATTTT. Protein: CATSDCNIRGQRQPQHF.

The chain joins TRBV6-2 or TRBV6-3 to TRBJ2-7; D might be TRBD2 (7 bases). Trimming left V 2 bases short and J 3 bases short, with 14 bases between. The germline CDR1 and CDR2 sequences are MNHEY and SVGEGT. The CDR3 covers 15 residues. The CDR3 DNA sequence: TGTGCCAGCAGTTACGGGGGGGCCGGGATCTACGAGCAGTACGTC. Translating it yields CASSYGGAGIYEQYV.

The rearrangement joins TRBV5-1 to TRBJ1-1, with D possibly matching TRBD1 (5 bases). V lost 4 bases and J lost 2, with 12 bases in between. The CDR3 totals 14 residues. CDR1 and CDR2 from the germline V gene are SGHRS and YFSETQ. The CDR3 DNA is TGCGCCAGCAGCCCTGGCGGGGCCAACACTGAAGCTTTCTTT. Protein sequence: CASSPGGANTEAFF.

This clone was observed once. The chain links TRBV6-5 to TRBJ1-2; 8 bases align to TRBD1. The germline V gene encodes CDR1 MNHEY and CDR2 SVGAGI. This CDR3 has 15 residues. V lost 4 bases, J lost 5 bases, and 9 bases stayed unmatched. As DNA, the CDR3 is TGTGCCAGCAGTTGGGGACAGGAGATACAGTATGGCTACACCTTC. As protein: CASSWGQEIQYGYTF.

This clone was recorded only once. This chain connects TRBV2 to TRBJ2-5; 7 nucleotides align to TRBD2. The CDR3 covers 13 residues. V dropped 4 bases and J dropped 3; count of bases not matched to a gene: 2. Germline V lookup: CDR1 SNHLY, CDR2 FYNNEI. CDR3 DNA: TGTGCCAGCAGTGTCCTAGCGGAAGAGACCCAGTACTTC. Its translation is CASSVLAEETQYF.

The chain combines TRBV2 with TRBJ2-1; 9 positions match TRBD2. V lost 4 bases and J lost 0; bases outside the gene matches: 10. The CDR3 is 18 residues long. Germline loops: CDR1 SNHLY, CDR2 FYNNEI. CDR3 nucleotide sequence: TGTGCCAGCAGTGTGCCTAGCGGGAAGAAGAGCTCCTACAATGAGCAGTTCTTC. Protein: CASSVPSGKKSSYNEQFF.